A selection of T cell receptor beta chains follows, all from one sample in a study of glioma-infiltrating T cells. MiXCR, run by TCRdb on the multiplex PCR reads, gives a single entry per CDR3 protein. Here the sample spans fewer than 200,000 distinct CDR3 sequences, under 55% being singletons. The source material was glioma tissue, nonneoplastic brain tissue, or PBMCs (not recorded which). The receptors here all came from a human donor with low-grade glioma or glioblastoma, undergoing nonglioma brain surgery, or in good health (not recorded which). CDR3s leave out the opening cysteine and the closing phenylalanine or tryptophan. A D gene is named only where the DNA matches it firmly. Size tells how often a clone was seen (once, few, many) or the class of an expanded clone, and some rows leave it out.

j_call clone_size v_call d_call cdr3_aa
TRBJ1-2 once TRBV12-3/TRBV12-4 NA ASNLNERHGYT
TRBJ2-1 many TRBV7-2 NA ASSLSRNEQF
TRBJ2-1 NA TRBV4-1 TRBD2 ASSRSGDTYNEQF
TRBJ2-7 many TRBV4-1 TRBD2 ASSQGTGLADSYEQY
TRBJ2-7 few TRBV29-1 TRBD2 SVVPSGRYEQY
TRBJ2-1 many TRBV27 TRBD1 ASSQGQGINEQF
TRBJ1-5 few TRBV12-3/TRBV12-4 NA ASSRDNQPQH
TRBJ2-3 NA TRBV5-1 TRBD2 ASKDEREFTDTQY
TRBJ2-7 many TRBV28 NA ASTDSKDEQY
TRBJ1-2 many TRBV3-1 TRBD1 ASSQVGQVSGYT
TRBJ2-5 few TRBV12-3/TRBV12-4 NA ASSLLGDTETQY
TRBJ2-7 NA TRBV12-3/TRBV12-4 TRBD1 ARRRQGSSSYEQY
TRBJ1-1 few TRBV10-3 NA AISESYGTDDFNTEAF
TRBJ2-1 NA TRBV12-3/TRBV12-4 TRBD2 ASSSSGRSYNEQF
TRBJ1-4 NA TRBV20-1 NA SARTLRVSNKKMF
TRBJ1-5 many TRBV28 NA ASSLNEEPQH
TRBJ2-2 NA TRBV29-1 TRBD2 SVGGSVGGTGELF
TRBJ1-2 once TRBV10-3 NA AISEEAANYGYT
TRBJ2-5 many TRBV5-4 NA ASSLPSGKETQY
TRBJ1-6 many TRBV2 TRBD1 ASNRDRNNSPLH
TRBJ2-7 few TRBV4-1 TRBD2 ASSQVRLAGVGDEQY
TRBJ1-5 many TRBV28 NA ASSLNQGSDQPQH
TRBJ1-3 many TRBV5-4 NA ASSREGGNTIY
TRBJ1-4 NA TRBV7-2 TRBD1 ASSPQGASNEKLF
TRBJ2-6 many TRBV10-3 NA AISESASGANVLT
TRBJ1-1 NA TRBV7-9 TRBD1 ASSQGQGGAEAF
TRBJ2-1 NA TRBV7-9 NA ASSPRAAYNEQF
TRBJ2-5 NA TRBV2 NA ASSEDLGHPKDETQY
TRBJ2-1 many TRBV7-8 TRBD2 ASSLLAGGRNEQF
TRBJ1-2 NA TRBV12-3/TRBV12-4 NA ASSPGLSSYGYT
TRBJ2-3 many TRBV20-1 TRBD2 SAPRAGVVRDTQY
TRBJ2-5 NA TRBV12-3/TRBV12-4 TRBD1 DRRDRGRGQETQY
TRBJ2-1 many TRBV20-1 TRBD1 SAHGQVKPSYNEQF
TRBJ2-1 many TRBV27 NA ASSLGGLVNEQF
TRBJ2-5 many TRBV7-6 NA ASSLASGETQY
TRBJ2-4 many TRBV27 NA ASSLNLRWGKNIQY
TRBJ2-5 many TRBV27 NA ASSLSAGYKTQY
TRBJ2-7 many TRBV20-1 TRBD1 SARDGTGSYEQY
TRBJ1-1 many TRBV20-1 NA SARDLQAPAF
TRBJ2-5 few TRBV12-3/TRBV12-4 NA ASRSAPQETQY
TRBJ2-6 NA TRBV5-1 NA ASSPTDPGSGANVLT
TRBJ1-1 NA TRBV24-1 NA ATSDYRENTEAF
TRBJ1-5 NA TRBV6-1 NA ASSADTLNQPQH
TRBJ1-2 NA TRBV3-1 NA ASSQNRVFYGYT
TRBJ2-7 once TRBV10-3 NA AISMERYEQY
TRBJ1-5 many TRBV7-8 NA ASSLFGQHRGNQPQH
TRBJ2-3 many TRBV3-1 TRBD2 AAWGGPSDTQY
TRBJ2-1 many TRBV20-1 NA SASPGSSYNEQF
TRBJ2-5 many TRBV20-1 NA SARAGETQY
TRBJ2-1 NA TRBV18 NA VSSPSSSYNEQF
TRBJ2-6 few TRBV2 NA ASRGDRPYGANVLT
TRBJ2-1 NA TRBV5-4 NA ATSVRENEQF
TRBJ1-1 NA TRBV29-1 NA RARVLNTEAF